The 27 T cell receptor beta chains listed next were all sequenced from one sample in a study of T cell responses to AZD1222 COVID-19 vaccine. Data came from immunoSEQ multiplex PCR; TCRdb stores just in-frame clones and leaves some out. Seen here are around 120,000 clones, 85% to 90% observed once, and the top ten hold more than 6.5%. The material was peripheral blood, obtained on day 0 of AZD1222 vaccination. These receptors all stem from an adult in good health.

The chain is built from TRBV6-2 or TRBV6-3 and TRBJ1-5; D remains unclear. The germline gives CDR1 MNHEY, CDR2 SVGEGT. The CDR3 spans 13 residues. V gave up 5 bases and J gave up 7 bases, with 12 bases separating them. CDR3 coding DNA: TGTGCCAGCAGTGGCCGAGGCAGCCAGCCCCAGCATTTT. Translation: CASSGRGSQPQHF.

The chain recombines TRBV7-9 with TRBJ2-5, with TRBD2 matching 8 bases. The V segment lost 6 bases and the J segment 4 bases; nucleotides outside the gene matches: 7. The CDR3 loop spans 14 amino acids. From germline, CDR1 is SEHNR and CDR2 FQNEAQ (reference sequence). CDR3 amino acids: CASSSGLVIETQYF. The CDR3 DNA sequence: TGTGCCAGCAGTTCGGGACTAGTCATAGAGACCCAGTACTTC.

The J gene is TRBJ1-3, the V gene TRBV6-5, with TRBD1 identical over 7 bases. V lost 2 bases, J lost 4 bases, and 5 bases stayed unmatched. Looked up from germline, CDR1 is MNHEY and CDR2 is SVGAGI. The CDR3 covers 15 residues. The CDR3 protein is CASSYEGAEGNTIYF. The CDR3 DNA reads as TGTGCCAGCAGTTACGAGGGGGCTGAGGGAAACACCATATATTTT.

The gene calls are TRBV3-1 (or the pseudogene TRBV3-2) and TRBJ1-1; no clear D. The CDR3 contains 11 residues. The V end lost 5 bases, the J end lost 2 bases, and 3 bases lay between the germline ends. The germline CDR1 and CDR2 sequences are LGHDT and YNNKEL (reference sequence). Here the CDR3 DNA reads TGTGCCAGCAGCTTAAACACTGAAGCTTTCTTT. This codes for CASSLNTEAFF.

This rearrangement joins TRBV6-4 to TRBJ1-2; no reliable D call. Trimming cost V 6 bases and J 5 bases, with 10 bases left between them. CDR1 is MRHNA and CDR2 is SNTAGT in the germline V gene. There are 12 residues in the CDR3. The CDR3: CASSDGRYGYTF. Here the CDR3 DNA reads TGTGCCAGCAGCGACGGGCGGTATGGCTACACCTTC.

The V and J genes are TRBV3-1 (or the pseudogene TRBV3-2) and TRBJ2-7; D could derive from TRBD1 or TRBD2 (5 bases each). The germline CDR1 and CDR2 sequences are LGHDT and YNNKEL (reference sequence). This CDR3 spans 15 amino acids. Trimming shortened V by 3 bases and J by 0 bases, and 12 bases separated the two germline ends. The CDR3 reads CASSHSGTYSYEQYF. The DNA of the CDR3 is TGTGCCAGCAGCCATTCCGGGACGTACTCCTACGAGCAGTACTTC.

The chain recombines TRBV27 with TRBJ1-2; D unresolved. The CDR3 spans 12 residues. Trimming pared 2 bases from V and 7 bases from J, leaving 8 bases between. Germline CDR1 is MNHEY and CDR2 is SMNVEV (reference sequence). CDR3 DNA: TGTGCCAGCAGTTTAGGGTATGGTGGCTACACCTTC. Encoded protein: CASSLGYGGYTF.

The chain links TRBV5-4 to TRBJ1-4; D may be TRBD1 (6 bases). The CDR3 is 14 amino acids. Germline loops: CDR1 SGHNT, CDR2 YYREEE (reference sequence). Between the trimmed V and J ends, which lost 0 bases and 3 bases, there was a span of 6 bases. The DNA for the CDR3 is TGTGCCAGCAGCTTGGACAGGGCTAATGAAAAACTGTTTTTT. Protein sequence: CASSLDRANEKLFF.

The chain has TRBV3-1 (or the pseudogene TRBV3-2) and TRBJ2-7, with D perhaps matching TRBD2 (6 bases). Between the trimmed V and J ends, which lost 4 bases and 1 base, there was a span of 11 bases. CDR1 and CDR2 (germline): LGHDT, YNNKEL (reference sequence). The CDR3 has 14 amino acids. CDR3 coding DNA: TGTGCCAGCAGCCCCCTGGGAGGTTCCTACGAGCAGTACTTC. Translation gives CASSPLGGSYEQYF.

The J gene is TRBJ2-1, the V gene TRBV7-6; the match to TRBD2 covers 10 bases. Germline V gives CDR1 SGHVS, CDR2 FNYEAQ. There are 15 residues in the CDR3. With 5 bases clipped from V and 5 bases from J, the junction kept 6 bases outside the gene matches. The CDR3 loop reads CASSHLAGANNEQFF. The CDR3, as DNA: TGTGCCAGCAGCCACCTAGCGGGGGCTAACAATGAGCAGTTCTTC.

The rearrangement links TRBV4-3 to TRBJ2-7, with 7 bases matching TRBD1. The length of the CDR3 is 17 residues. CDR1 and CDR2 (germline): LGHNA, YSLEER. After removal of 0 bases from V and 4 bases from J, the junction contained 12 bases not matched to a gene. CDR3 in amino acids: CASSQDPKGNRGYEQYF. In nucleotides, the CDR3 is TGCGCCAGCAGCCAAGACCCGAAGGGGAACAGGGGTTACGAGCAGTACTTC.

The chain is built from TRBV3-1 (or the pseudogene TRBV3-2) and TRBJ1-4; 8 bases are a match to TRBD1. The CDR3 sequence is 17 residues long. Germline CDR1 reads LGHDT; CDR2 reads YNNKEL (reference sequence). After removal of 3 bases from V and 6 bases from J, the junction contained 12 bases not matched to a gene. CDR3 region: CASSHTSQDRDDEKLFF. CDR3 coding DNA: TGTGCCAGCAGCCATACAAGTCAGGACAGGGATGATGAAAAACTGTTTTTT.

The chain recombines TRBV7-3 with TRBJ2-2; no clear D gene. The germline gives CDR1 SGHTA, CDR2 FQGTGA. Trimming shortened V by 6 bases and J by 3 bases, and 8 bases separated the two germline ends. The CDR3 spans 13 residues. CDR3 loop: CASRSSDTGELFF. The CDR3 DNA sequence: TGTGCCAGCAGGTCCTCGGACACCGGGGAGCTGTTTTTT.

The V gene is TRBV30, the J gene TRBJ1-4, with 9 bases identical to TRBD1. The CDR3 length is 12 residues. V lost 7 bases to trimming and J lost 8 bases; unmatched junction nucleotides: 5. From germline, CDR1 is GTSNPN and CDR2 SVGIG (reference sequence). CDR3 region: CAYDRGGEKLFF. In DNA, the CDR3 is TGTGCCTATGACAGGGGGGGGGAAAAACTGTTTTTT.

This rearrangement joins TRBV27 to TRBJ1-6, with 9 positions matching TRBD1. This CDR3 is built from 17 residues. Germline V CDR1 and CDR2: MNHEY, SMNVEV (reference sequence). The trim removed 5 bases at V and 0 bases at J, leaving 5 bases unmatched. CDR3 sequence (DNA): TGTGCCAGCAGTCCCGGGACAGGGAGCTCCTATAATTCACCCCTCCACTTT. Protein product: CASSPGTGSSYNSPLHF.

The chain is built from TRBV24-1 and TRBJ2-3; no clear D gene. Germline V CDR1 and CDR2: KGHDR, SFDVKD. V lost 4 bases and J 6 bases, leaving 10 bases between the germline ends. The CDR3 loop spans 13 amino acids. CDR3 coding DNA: TGTGCCACCAGTGAGGCTTTCGGGGATACGCAGTATTTT. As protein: CATSEAFGDTQYF.

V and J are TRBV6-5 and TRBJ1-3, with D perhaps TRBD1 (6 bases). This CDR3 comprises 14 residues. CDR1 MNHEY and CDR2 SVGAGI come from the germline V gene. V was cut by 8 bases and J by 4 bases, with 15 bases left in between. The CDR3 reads CASQGQLGGNTIYF. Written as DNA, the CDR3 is TGTGCCAGCCAAGGACAGCTTGGCGGAAACACCATATATTTT.

The CDR3: CASSSPGDAEAFF. The CDR3 region has the DNA TGTGCCAGCAGCTCCCCAGGGGACGCCGAAGCTTTCTTT. The gene calls are TRBV7-3 and TRBJ1-1, with a possible D match to TRBD1 (6 bases). This CDR3 comprises 13 residues. V lost 4 bases and J lost 8, with 14 bases in between. CDR1 and CDR2 (germline): SGHTA, FQGTGA.

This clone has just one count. This CDR3 reads CASRRGLGGAGELFF. In DNA, the CDR3 is TGTGCCAGTAGGAGGGGGCTAGGAGGCGCCGGGGAGCTGTTTTTT. This rearrangement joins TRBV19 to TRBJ2-2; 7 bases match TRBD1. J was trimmed by 6 bases and V by 6 bases; bases with no gene match: 10. The germline CDR1 and CDR2 sequences are LNHDA and SQIVND (reference sequence). The CDR3 length is 15 residues.

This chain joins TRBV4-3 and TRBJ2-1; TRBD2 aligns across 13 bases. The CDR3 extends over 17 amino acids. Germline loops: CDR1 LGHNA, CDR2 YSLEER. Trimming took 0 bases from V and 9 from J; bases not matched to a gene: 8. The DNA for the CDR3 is TGCGCCAGCAGCCAAGACTTAGGACTAGCGGGAGATGGTGAGCAGTTCTTC. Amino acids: CASSQDLGLAGDGEQFF.

The CDR3 region is CASTKNWGVGNEQFF. In DNA, the CDR3 is TGTGCCAGCACTAAAAACTGGGGTGTTGGCAATGAGCAGTTCTTC. The V gene is TRBV3-1 (or the pseudogene TRBV3-2), the J gene TRBJ2-1; D remains ambiguous. Germline V gives CDR1 LGHDT, CDR2 YNNKEL (reference sequence). The CDR3 has 15 amino acids. Between the trimmed V and J ends, which lost 7 bases and 6 bases, there was a span of 19 bases.

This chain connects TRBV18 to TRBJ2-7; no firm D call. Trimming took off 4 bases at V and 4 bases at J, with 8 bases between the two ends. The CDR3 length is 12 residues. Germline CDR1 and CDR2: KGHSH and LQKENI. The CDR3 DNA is TGTGCCAGCTCACGGATCGGATACGAGCAGTACTTC. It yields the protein CASSRIGYEQYF.

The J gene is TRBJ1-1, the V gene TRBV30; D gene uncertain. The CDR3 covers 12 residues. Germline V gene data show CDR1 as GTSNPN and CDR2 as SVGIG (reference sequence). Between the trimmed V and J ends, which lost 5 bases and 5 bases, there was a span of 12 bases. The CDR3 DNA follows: TGTGCCTGGGGCCCGGGGAGGACTGAAGCTTTCTTT. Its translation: CAWGPGRTEAFF. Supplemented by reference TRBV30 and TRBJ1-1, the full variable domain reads SQTIHQWPATLVQPVGSPLSLECTVEGTSNPNLYWYRQAAGRGLQLLFYSVGIGQISSEVPQNLSASRPQDRQFILSSKKLLLSDSGFYLCAWGPGRTEAFFGQGTRLTVV.

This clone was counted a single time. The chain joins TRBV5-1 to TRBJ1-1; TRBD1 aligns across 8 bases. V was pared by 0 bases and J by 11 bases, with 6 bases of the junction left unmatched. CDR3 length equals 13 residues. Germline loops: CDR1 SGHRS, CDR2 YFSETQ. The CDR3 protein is CASSLGQRQGAFF. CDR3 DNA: TGCGCCAGCAGCTTGGGACAGCGACAGGGGGCTTTCTTT.

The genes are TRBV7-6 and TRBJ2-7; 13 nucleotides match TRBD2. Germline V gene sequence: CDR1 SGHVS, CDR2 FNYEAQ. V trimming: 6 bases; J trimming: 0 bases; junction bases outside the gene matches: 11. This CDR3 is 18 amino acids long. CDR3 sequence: CASSFGLAGETDSYEQYF. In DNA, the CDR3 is TGTGCCAGCAGTTTCGGACTAGCGGGAGAAACCGACTCCTACGAGCAGTACTTC.

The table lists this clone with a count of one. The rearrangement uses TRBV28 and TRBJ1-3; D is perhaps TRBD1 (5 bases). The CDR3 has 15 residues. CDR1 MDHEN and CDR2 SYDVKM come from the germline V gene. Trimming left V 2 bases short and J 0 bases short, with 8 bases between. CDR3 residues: CASSLPGDSGNTIYF. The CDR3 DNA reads TGTGCCAGCAGTTTACCGGGGGACTCTGGAAACACCATATATTTT.

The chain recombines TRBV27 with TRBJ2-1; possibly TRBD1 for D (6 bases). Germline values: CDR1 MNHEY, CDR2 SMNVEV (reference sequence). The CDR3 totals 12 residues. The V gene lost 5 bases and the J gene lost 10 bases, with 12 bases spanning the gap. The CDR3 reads CASSIQGGEQFF. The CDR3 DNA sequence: TGTGCCAGCAGTATACAGGGCGGCGAGCAGTTCTTC.